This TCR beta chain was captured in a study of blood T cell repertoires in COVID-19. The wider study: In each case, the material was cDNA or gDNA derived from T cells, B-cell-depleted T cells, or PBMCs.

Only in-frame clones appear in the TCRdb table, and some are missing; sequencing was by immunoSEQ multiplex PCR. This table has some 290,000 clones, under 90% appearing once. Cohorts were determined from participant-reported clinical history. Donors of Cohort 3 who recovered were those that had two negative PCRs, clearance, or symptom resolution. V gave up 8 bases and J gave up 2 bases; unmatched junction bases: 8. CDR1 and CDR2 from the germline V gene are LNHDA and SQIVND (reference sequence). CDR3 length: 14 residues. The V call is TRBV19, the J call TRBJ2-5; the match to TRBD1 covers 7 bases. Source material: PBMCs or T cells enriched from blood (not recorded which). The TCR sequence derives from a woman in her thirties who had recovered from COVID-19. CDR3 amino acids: CASGKSGQQETQYF. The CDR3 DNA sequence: TGTGCCAGTGGCAAGTCGGGACAGCAAGAGACCCAGTACTTC.